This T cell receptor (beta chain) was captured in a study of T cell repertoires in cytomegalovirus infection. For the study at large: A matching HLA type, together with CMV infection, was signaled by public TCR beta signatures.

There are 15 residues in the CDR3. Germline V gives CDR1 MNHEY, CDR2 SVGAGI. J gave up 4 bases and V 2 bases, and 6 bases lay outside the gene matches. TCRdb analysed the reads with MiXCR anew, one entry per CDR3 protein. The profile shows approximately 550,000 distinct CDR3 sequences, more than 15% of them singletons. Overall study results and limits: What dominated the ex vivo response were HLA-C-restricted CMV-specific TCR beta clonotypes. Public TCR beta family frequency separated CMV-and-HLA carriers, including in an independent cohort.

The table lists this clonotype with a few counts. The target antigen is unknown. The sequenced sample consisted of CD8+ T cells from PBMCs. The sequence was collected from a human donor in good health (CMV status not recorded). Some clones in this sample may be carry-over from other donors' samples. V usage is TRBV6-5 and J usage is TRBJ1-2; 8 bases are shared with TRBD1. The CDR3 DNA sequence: TGTGCCAGCAGTTACCGGGACAGGACCATCTATGGCTACACCTTC. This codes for CASSYRDRTIYGYTF.